Below, 25 T cell receptor beta chains from the same sample are listed, as sequenced in a study of shared clonotypes between healthy human individuals. Some clones are missing from TCRdb's copy, which holds only in-frame ones; the method was immunoSEQ multiplex PCR. The data show around 1.1 million clones, approximately 80% seen once. The sequenced material came from memory CD4+ T cells from PBMCs. Subset specified: CD45RA-negative fraction. Every receptor here comes from a man between 18 and 29 years old in good health. Some clones in this sample may be carry-over from other donors' samples.

This sequence joins TRBV6-1 and TRBJ2-7, with D uncertain. This CDR3 comprises 12 residues. V was cut by 1 base and J by 6 bases, with 7 bases left in between. Germline CDR1 reads MNHNS; CDR2 reads SASEGT. The CDR3: CASSEGRGEQYF. Written as DNA, the CDR3 is TGTGCCAGCAGTGAAGGTAGAGGCGAGCAGTACTTC.

This chain links TRBV15 with TRBJ2-1; 14 bases line up with TRBD2. Germline-derived CDR1 and CDR2 are LNHNV and YYDKDF (reference sequence). J gave up 3 bases and V 4 bases, and 8 bases lay outside the gene matches. CDR3 length: 18 amino acids. CDR3 amino acids: CATSTGLAGAIDYNEQFF. The CDR3 bases are TGTGCCACCAGCACGGGACTAGCGGGAGCCATAGACTACAATGAGCAGTTCTTC.

The rearrangement links TRBV5-4 to TRBJ2-1; 7 bases line up with TRBD1. Per the germline V gene, CDR1 is SGHNT and CDR2 is YYREEE (reference sequence). The CDR3 runs to 13 residues. The J segment lost 8 bases and the V segment lost 4 bases, leaving 6 bases of the junction unmatched. In nucleotides, the CDR3 is TGTGCCAGCAGCACACAGGGGATGGATGAGCAGTTCTTC. It codes for CASSTQGMDEQFF.

This clone was seen just once. This chain connects TRBV2 to TRBJ1-4; D is unclear. CDR1 and CDR2 (germline): SNHLY, FYNNEI. V shed 3 bases and J shed 5 bases, with 16 bases lying between them. The CDR3 spans 16 residues. The CDR3 region is CASSDQGIGGNEKLFF. The CDR3 DNA sequence: TGTGCCAGCAGTGATCAAGGGATTGGAGGCAATGAAAAACTGTTTTTT.

The rearrangement joins TRBV6-1 to TRBJ1-5, with TRBD1 matching 7 bases. The J segment lost 2 bases and the V segment lost 2 bases, leaving 0 bases of the junction unmatched. The CDR3 consists of 14 residues. Germline V gives CDR1 MNHNS, CDR2 SASEGT. CDR3 DNA sequence: TGTGCCAGCAGTGAAACAGGGGGCAATCAGCCCCAGCATTTT. Its translation: CASSETGGNQPQHF.

The rearrangement joins TRBV6-5 to TRBJ2-7; TRBD1 aligns across 8 bases. V dropped 3 bases and J dropped 4; count of bases not matched to a gene: 8. There are 15 residues in the CDR3. Germline V gene lookup returns CDR1 MNHEY and CDR2 SVGAGI. CDR3 coding DNA: TGTGCCAGCAGTTATCAACAGGGGGTACTATACGAGCAGTACTTC. This translates into CASSYQQGVLYEQYF.

With regard to this clone: Since a much larger clone is just one base distant, this may be a read error. Other nucleotide sequences from this sample produce the same CDR3. The chain employs TRBV7-2 and TRBJ2-5; D unclear. There are 11 residues in the CDR3. Germline CDR1 and CDR2: SGHTA and FQGNSA. V lost 0 bases to trimming and J lost 5 bases, with 1 base between them. CDR3 amino acids: CASSLAETQYF. CDR3 bases: TGTGCCAGCAGCTTAGCGGAGACCCAGTACTTC.

V usage is TRBV5-1 and J usage is TRBJ2-1, with TRBD2 identical over 9 bases. This CDR3 is 18 amino acids long. Germline lookup yields CDR1 SGHRS and CDR2 YFSETQ. J lost 8 bases, V lost 2 bases, and 17 bases had no gene match. CDR3 residues: CASSFPPLSSGRVDEQFF. The CDR3 DNA reads as TGCGCCAGCAGCTTTCCCCCTTTGAGTAGCGGGAGAGTAGATGAGCAGTTCTTC.

The sample holds a few counts of this clone. The chain is built from TRBV7-2 and TRBJ2-5; 9 bases are a match to TRBD1. Per the germline V gene, CDR1 is SGHTA and CDR2 is FQGNSA. CDR3 size: 14 residues. The V segment lost 5 bases and the J segment 11 bases; nucleotides outside the gene matches: 12. CDR3 DNA: TGTGCCAGCAGCAGACAGGGGGTGGAAGGGGAGCAGTACTTC. This translates into CASSRQGVEGEQYF.

The chain combines TRBV6-5 with TRBJ2-5; D unclear. The V gene's germline CDR1 is MNHEY and CDR2 SVGAGI. The CDR3 covers 13 residues. Trimming took 7 bases from V and 2 from J, leaving 11 bases between them. CDR3 nucleotides: TGTGCCAGCAAAATTCGCAGGCAAGAGACCCAGTACTTC. Its protein is CASKIRRQETQYF.

The J gene is TRBJ2-2, the V gene TRBV19, with D unresolved. The germline V gene encodes CDR1 LNHDA and CDR2 SQIVND (reference sequence). CDR3 length: 12 residues. The V gene lost 3 bases and the J gene lost 5 bases, with 4 bases spanning the gap. The CDR3 sequence: CASSIGTGELFF. The CDR3 bases are TGTGCCAGTAGTATTGGAACCGGGGAGCTGTTTTTT.

In nucleotides, the CDR3 is TGTGCCAGCAGCCAAGAGGTGGGAGGCCACAATGAGCAGTTCTTC. It specifies CASSQEVGGHNEQFF. The chain uses TRBV4-2 and TRBJ2-1; possibly TRBD2 for D (6 bases). The V end was cut by 0 bases, the J end by 5 bases, with 11 bases between. This CDR3 has 15 amino acids. Germline CDR1 reads LGHNA; CDR2 reads YNFKEQ.

The rearrangement uses TRBV11-2 and TRBJ2-7; unclear D gene. This CDR3 comprises 13 residues. The V gene's germline CDR1 is SGHAT and CDR2 FQNNGV. The V and J ends lost 1 base and 2 bases respectively, with 6 bases between them. The CDR3 coding sequence is TGTGCCAGCAGCTTAGTTTCCGCCTACGAGCAGTACTTC. Translating gives CASSLVSAYEQYF.

The gene calls are TRBV18 and TRBJ2-6; 8 bases fit TRBD1. The CDR3 spans 16 residues. V lost 5 bases and J lost 5; bases outside the gene matches: 8. Germline CDR1 is KGHSH and CDR2 is LQKENI. CDR3 amino acids: CASSSDRVGWANVLTF. CDR3 nucleotide sequence: TGTGCCAGCTCATCGGACAGGGTTGGCTGGGCCAACGTCCTGACTTTC.

The chain recombines TRBV6-5 with TRBJ2-5; TRBD1 might be the D (5 bases). The CDR3 extends over 15 amino acids. V gave up 2 bases and J gave up 5 bases, with 15 bases separating them. Germline V gives CDR1 MNHEY, CDR2 SVGAGI. CDR3 region: CASSYGQGKRETQYF. The CDR3 nucleotides read TGTGCCAGCAGTTACGGCCAGGGCAAGAGGGAGACCCAGTACTTC.

V and J are TRBV7-2 and TRBJ2-5; 9 bases fit TRBD1. This CDR3 region has 14 residues. J lost 5 bases, V lost 4 bases, and 5 bases had no gene match. The V gene's germline CDR1 is SGHTA and CDR2 FQGNSA. The CDR3 DNA reads TGTGCCAGCAGCTCCAGGACAGGGGACGAGACCCAGTACTTC. Translating it yields CASSSRTGDETQYF.

The CDR3 loop is CASSPGISGANVLTF. For the CDR3, the DNA is TGCGCCAGCAGCCCTGGCATCTCTGGGGCCAACGTCCTGACTTTC. The chain has TRBV4-3 and TRBJ2-6; D unresolved. Germline V lookup: CDR1 LGHNA, CDR2 YSLEER. Trimming removed 4 bases at V and 0 bases at J, with 7 bases between. This CDR3 comprises 15 residues.

This clone was recorded only once. The gene calls are TRBV27 and TRBJ1-2; TRBD1 agrees at 8 bases. The CDR3 is 15 residues long. Germline lookup yields CDR1 MNHEY and CDR2 SMNVEV (reference sequence). The V and J ends lost 6 bases and 1 base, in that order; junction bases with no gene match: 7. CDR3 protein: CASSIRTGFNYGYTF. CDR3 DNA sequence: TGTGCCAGCAGCATCCGGACAGGGTTTAACTATGGCTACACCTTC.

The chain employs TRBV7-9 and TRBJ1-1; D not resolved. The V and J ends lost 3 bases and 1 base respectively, with 9 bases between them. CDR3 length: 14 amino acids. Germline values: CDR1 SEHNR, CDR2 FQNEAQ (reference sequence). In DNA form, the CDR3 reads TGTGCCAGCAGCTTCGGTCTCAGGAACACTGAAGCTTTCTTT. The encoded protein is CASSFGLRNTEAFF.

This clone was detected once. The V and J genes are TRBV7-2 and TRBJ2-5, with D possibly being TRBD2 (6 bases). With 0 bases removed from V and 5 bases from J, the gap between germline ends came to 13 bases. Per germline, CDR1 SGHTA and CDR2 FQGNSA. The CDR3 has 15 amino acids. The CDR3 bases are TGTGCCAGCAGCTTAGCCCCGGGAGAGTATGAGACCCAGTACTTC. This translates into CASSLAPGEYETQYF.

This chain links TRBV30 with TRBJ2-4; D possibly corresponds to TRBD2 (6 bases). The CDR3 totals 14 residues. The V and J ends lost 0 bases and 7 bases respectively, with 13 bases between them. The V gene's germline CDR1 is GTSNPN and CDR2 SVGIG (reference sequence). CDR3 DNA sequence: TGTGCCTGGAGTGTTACAAGTGGGAGGAACATTCAGTACTTC. Protein: CAWSVTSGRNIQYF.

The V and J genes are TRBV19 and TRBJ2-2, with TRBD2 matching 10 bases. Germline loops: CDR1 LNHDA, CDR2 SQIVND (reference sequence). J was trimmed by 7 bases and V by 2 bases; bases with no gene match: 10. CDR3 length: 17 residues. CDR3 coding DNA: TGTGCCAGTAGTATATGGATGTCTAGCGGGAGTGGCGGGGAGCTGTTTTTT. Amino acid sequence: CASSIWMSSGSGGELFF. Looking up the rest from reference TRBV19 and TRBJ2-2 gives the full variable domain: DGGITQSPKYLFRKEGQNVTLSCEQNLNHDAMYWYRQDPGQGLRLIYYSQIVNDFQKGDIAEGYSVSREKKESFPLTVTSAQKNPTAFYLCASSIWMSSGSGGELFFGEGSRLTVL.

This clone came up a few times. A read error may be the cause here, since a much bigger clone is one base away. The same CDR3 also results from other DNA sequences found in this sample. The genes are TRBV5-1 and TRBJ1-3, with D unresolved. The germline V gene has CDR1 SGHRS and CDR2 YFSETQ. The CDR3 runs to 12 residues. Trimming left V 0 bases short and J 4 bases short, with 2 bases between. The CDR3: CASSLAGNTIYF. In DNA form, the CDR3 reads TGCGCCAGCAGCTTGGCGGGAAACACCATATATTTT. The full variable domain, rest sourced from reference TRBV5-1 and TRBJ1-3, is KAGVTQTPRYLIKTRGQQVTLSCSPISGHRSVSWYQQTPGQGLQFLFEYFSETQRNKGNFPGRFSGRQFSNSRSEMNVSTLELGDSALYLCASSLAGNTIYFGEGSWLTVV.

V usage is TRBV11-2 and J usage is TRBJ2-1; 8 nucleotides agree with TRBD1. Trimming removed 3 bases from V and 6 bases from J; junction bases left unmatched: 4. CDR3 length: 14 residues. Germline assignment: CDR1 SGHAT and CDR2 FQNNGV. CDR3 amino acids: CASSFGQGINEQFF. The CDR3 DNA sequence: TGTGCCAGCAGCTTCGGACAGGGTATCAATGAGCAGTTCTTC.

The chain combines TRBV5-1 with TRBJ2-3; D gene unclear. Germline CDR1 reads SGHRS; CDR2 reads YFSETQ. The V gene lost 0 bases and the J gene lost 0 bases, with 8 bases spanning the gap. The CDR3 runs 15 residues. The chain's CDR3 is CASSLDGSSTDTQYF. The CDR3 nucleotides read TGCGCCAGCAGCTTGGACGGCAGTAGCACAGATACGCAGTATTTT.